The entry below describes one TCR beta chain. Its antigen remains unidentified. The PCR was carried out with 60 Vbeta primers and 13 Jbeta primers. TCRdb's copy holds only in-frame clones and misses some; the assay was immunoSEQ multiplex PCR. The table has roughly 110,000 clones, over 70% seen once. This entry is derived from a study of cytomegalovirus exposure and HLA in healthy donors. On the study more broadly: Of roughly 360 genotyped donors, about 81% grouped in the Caucasian-associated ancestry cluster.

The CDR3 has 15 residues. V lost 6 bases, J lost 3 bases, and 14 bases lay in between. Germline V gene data show CDR1 as SNHLY and CDR2 as FYNNEI. Notes on the study in general: In a later analysis, TCR beta V- and J-gene trimming was associated with a missense DCLRE1C variant. An analysis that was carried out later associated approximately 17,000 TCR beta sequences with HLA alleles at 0.05 false discovery rate.

Sequences were obtained from PBMCs. The chain has TRBV2 and TRBJ2-2; possible D gene TRBD2, 6 bases. This sequence was found in a man aged 25 to 40 in good health and CMV-seronegative. For the CDR3, the DNA is TGTGCCAGCAGGGAGGGGAGTAGGTACACCGGGGAGCTGTTTTTT. It is translated as CASREGSRYTGELFF.